Following are 7 T cell receptor beta chains from one sample sequenced in a study of shared clonotypes between healthy human individuals. The repertoire was sequenced with immunoSEQ multiplex PCR; TCRdb's copy has only in-frame clones and lacks some. The top ten clones hold approximately 0.36% of a sample with 2 million to 3 million clones, 93% of them seen once. The material sequenced was naive CD4+ T cells from PBMCs. Subset: CD45RA+ positively selected. Source of these receptors: a man younger than 35 in good health. Some clones in this sample may be carry-over from other donors' samples.

V gene TRBV28 combines with J gene TRBJ1-1; D is unresolved. The CDR3 has 14 residues. The germline gives CDR1 MDHEN, CDR2 SYDVKM. The V gene lost 1 base and the J gene lost 0 bases, with 6 bases spanning the gap. The CDR3 DNA sequence: TGTGCCAGCAGTTTATTACCAGTGAACACTGAAGCTTTCTTT. This translates into CASSLLPVNTEAFF.

The gene calls are TRBV15 and TRBJ2-7, with D possibly TRBD2 on 6 matching bases. CDR3 length: 12 residues. V was cut by 0 bases and J by 6 bases, with 6 bases left in between. The germline V gene has CDR1 LNHNV and CDR2 YYDKDF (reference sequence). The CDR3 nucleotides are TGTGCCACCAGCAGAGAGCGGGGCGAGCAGTACTTC. This codes for CATSRERGEQYF.

Details on this clone: Other DNA variants within this sample encode the same CDR3. The V gene is TRBV7-9, the J gene TRBJ2-1; 12 bases map to TRBD2. V gave up 1 base and J gave up 8 bases; unmatched junction bases: 3. This CDR3 is 15 amino acids long. The V gene's germline CDR1 is SEHNR and CDR2 FQNEAQ (reference sequence). CDR3 in amino acids: CASSLGTSGIDEQFF. CDR3 DNA: TGTGCCAGCAGCTTAGGGACTAGCGGGATTGATGAGCAGTTCTTC.

This clone was seen only once. The V and J genes are TRBV5-1 and TRBJ2-2; no clear D. Germline loops: CDR1 SGHRS, CDR2 YFSETQ. This CDR3 comprises 14 residues. With 6 bases removed from V and 1 base from J, the gap between germline ends came to 10 bases. DNA for the CDR3: TGCGCCAGCACGGGTGTATTGAACACCGGGGAGCTGTTTTTT. Its translation is CASTGVLNTGELFF.

V usage is TRBV2 and J usage is TRBJ2-7; D might be TRBD2 (5 bases). The V gene's germline CDR1 is SNHLY and CDR2 FYNNEI. V lost 5 bases to trimming and J lost 5 bases, with 10 bases between them. The CDR3 totals 12 residues. The CDR3 DNA is TGTGCCAGCAGTACTAGTTCCCACGAGCAGTACTTC. The encoded protein is CASSTSSHEQYF.

This clone was seen more than once but under ten times. Within the sample, other DNA sequences also encode this same CDR3. The chain carries TRBV6-6 and TRBJ2-2; TRBD2 might be the D (5 bases). The V end lost 0 bases, the J end lost 4 bases, and 9 bases lay between the germline ends. From germline, CDR1 is MNHNY and CDR2 SVGAGI (reference sequence). This CDR3 contains 15 residues. CDR3 sequence reads: CASSYSGAGTGELFF. The CDR3 DNA sequence: TGTGCCAGCAGTTACTCGGGAGCAGGCACCGGGGAGCTGTTTTTT.

The chain recombines TRBV2 with TRBJ2-1; perhaps D is TRBD1 or TRBD2 (5 bases each). The germline gives CDR1 SNHLY, CDR2 FYNNEI. This CDR3 region has 14 residues. V lost 9 bases, J lost 2 bases, and 14 bases lay in between. CDR3 amino acids: CASNRDQTYNEQFF. The DNA of the CDR3 is TGTGCCAGTAACCGGGACCAAACCTACAATGAGCAGTTCTTC.